Shown below are 25 T cell receptor beta chains from a single sample sequenced in a study of CD8 T cells in Susac syndrome. The memory subsets used in TEMRA sorting were defined through staining for CD27 and CD45RA. RNA, at roughly 0.45 to 1 ug, was reverse transcribed with random hexamers. Each CDR3 protein gets one entry after TCRdb re-called the immunoSEQ multiplex PCR reads with MiXCR. The data hold about 2,000 distinct CDR3 sequences, with 69% observed a single time. Sequencing input: CD8+ TEMRA cells from PBMCs. Indicated subset: FACS-sorted terminally differentiated effector memory CD8+ T cells re-expressing CD45RA (CD8+ TEMRA). All receptors come from a human donor with Susac syndrome.

The chain links TRBV25-1 to TRBJ2-2; D possibly corresponds to TRBD2 (6 bases). The CDR3 length is 15 residues. Germline CDR1 reads MGHDK; CDR2 reads SYGVNS. The ends were cut back, 4 bases at V and 14 bases at J, with 23 bases in the middle. The CDR3 coding sequence is TGTGCCAGCAGTGCCGGGGGAGCTGTTGGGGAAGATCTGTTTTTT. Its translation: CASSAGGAVGEDLFF.

The rearrangement links TRBV28 to TRBJ2-1; 8 bases fit TRBD1. Germline assignment: CDR1 MDHEN and CDR2 SYDVKM. This CDR3 is built from 15 residues. The J segment lost 5 bases and the V segment lost 3 bases, leaving 6 bases of the junction unmatched. The CDR3, as DNA: TGTGCCAGCAGTTTGGGCAGGGGGCCTCACAATGAGCAGTTCTTC. The encoded protein is CASSLGRGPHNEQFF.

In this sample, this clonotype turned up once. This chain connects TRBV5-1 to TRBJ1-1; TRBD1 agrees at 12 bases. Trimming removed 7 bases from V and 4 bases from J; junction bases left unmatched: 8. Germline V gene lookup returns CDR1 SGHRS and CDR2 YFSETQ. CDR3 length: 15 residues. The CDR3 DNA sequence: TGCGCCAGCGCGGGACAGGGGGCGATCGGCACTGAAGCTTTCTTT. This sequence encodes CASAGQGAIGTEAFF. The full variable domain, its missing parts supplied by reference TRBV5-1 and TRBJ1-1, is KAGVTQTPRYLIKTRGQQVTLSCSPISGHRSVSWYQQTPGQGLQFLFEYFSETQRNKGNFPGRFSGRQFSNSRSEMNVSTLELGDSALYLCASAGQGAIGTEAFFGQGTRLTVV.

This chain links TRBV28 with TRBJ2-1, with D possibly matching TRBD1 (6 bases). Germline V CDR1 and CDR2: MDHEN, SYDVKM. The CDR3 contains 15 residues. V lost 7 bases and J 6 bases, leaving 19 bases between the germline ends. In nucleotides, the CDR3 is TGTGCCAGCAAGGTTTGGCAGGGGAGCGGCAATGAGCAGTTCTTC. Translated: CASKVWQGSGNEQFF.

The genes are TRBV9 and TRBJ2-1, with D maybe TRBD1 (6 bases). The V end was cut by 3 bases, the J end by 2 bases, with 12 bases between. Germline lookup yields CDR1 SGDLS and CDR2 YYNGEE. This CDR3 has 15 residues. The CDR3 loop reads CASSAQGNAYNEQFF. The CDR3 DNA follows: TGTGCCAGCAGCGCGCAGGGGAACGCCTACAATGAGCAGTTCTTC.

The chain carries TRBV25-1 and TRBJ2-7; no clear D. The CDR3 sequence is 12 residues long. V dropped 5 bases and J dropped 4 bases, with 9 bases sitting between them. Germline V gene sequence: CDR1 MGHDK, CDR2 SYGVNS. The DNA for the CDR3 is TGTGCCAGCAGTCTAAATCCATACGAGCAGTACTTC. Protein: CASSLNPYEQYF.

J is TRBJ1-5 and V is TRBV2; D unclear. The CDR3 runs to 16 residues. Between the trimmed V and J ends, which lost 3 bases and 4 bases, there was a span of 16 bases. Germline V lookup: CDR1 SNHLY, CDR2 FYNNEI. The CDR3 region is CASSDGEHEANQPQHF. The CDR3 DNA reads TGTGCCAGCAGTGATGGGGAACACGAAGCAAATCAGCCCCAGCATTTT. Together with reference TRBV2 and TRBJ1-5, the CDR3 gives the full variable domain: EPEVTQTPSHQVTQMGQEVILRCVPISNHLYFYWYRQILGQKVEFLVSFYNNEISEKSEIFDDQFSVERPDGSNFTLKIRSTKLEDSAMYFCASSDGEHEANQPQHFGDGTRLSIL.

This clonotype was seen a handful of times. The chain combines TRBV6-5 with TRBJ2-5, with 7 bases fitting TRBD1. This CDR3 comprises 14 residues. With V trimmed by 7 bases and J by 6 bases, 11 bases remained unmatched. Germline V gene data show CDR1 as MNHEY and CDR2 as SVGAGI. CDR3 DNA sequence: TGTGCCAGCACCGAGCCAGGGGGACAACAGACCCAGTACTTC. It codes for CASTEPGGQQTQYF.

V gene TRBV16 combines with J gene TRBJ1-5; D might be TRBD1 (5 bases). Germline values: CDR1 KGHSY, CDR2 FQNENV. The CDR3 is 15 amino acids. Trimming left V 2 bases short and J 1 base short, with 9 bases between. CDR3 loop: CASSQDWGSNQPQHF. The CDR3 DNA reads as TGTGCCAGCAGCCAAGACTGGGGGAGCAATCAGCCCCAGCATTTT. Combining the CDR3 with reference TRBV16 and TRBJ1-5 gives the whole variable domain GEEVAQTPKHLVRGEGQKAKLYCAPIKGHSYVFWYQQVLKNEFKFLISFQNENVFDETGMPKERFSAKCLPNSPCSLEIQATKLEDSAVYFCASSQDWGSNQPQHFGDGTRLSIL.

As regards this clonotype: With a much larger clone just one base away, this may be a read error. The chain carries TRBV28 and TRBJ2-7; no clear D gene. Germline CDR1 MDHEN, CDR2 SYDVKM. This CDR3 comprises 11 residues. The CDR3 loop is CARSYSYEQYF. The CDR3 nucleotides are TGTGCCAGGAGTTACTCCTACGAGCAGTACTTC. Together with reference TRBV28 and TRBJ2-7, the CDR3 gives the full variable domain: DVKVTQSSRYLVKRTGEKVFLECVQDMDHENMFWYRQDPGLGLRLIYFSYDVKMKEKGDIPEGYSVSREKKERFSLILESASTNQTSMYLCARSYSYEQYFGPGTRLTVT.

The rearrangement links TRBV28 to TRBJ2-1, with D possibly being TRBD2 (6 bases). This CDR3 spans 18 amino acids. Trimming pared 6 bases from V and 10 bases from J, leaving 31 bases between. Per germline, CDR1 MDHEN and CDR2 SYDVKM. CDR3 coding DNA: TGTGCCAGCAGAGTTGATTCCTATTGGGTGGCGCGCGGGGCGGAGCAGTTCTTC. It specifies CASRVDSYWVARGAEQFF.

This chain links TRBV28 with TRBJ1-2; D perhaps matches TRBD1 (5 bases). Germline loops: CDR1 MDHEN, CDR2 SYDVKM. The CDR3 length is 15 residues. CDR3 in amino acids: CGRSLLTLGVGGYTF. CDR3 DNA: TGTGGCAGGAGTTTGTTGACTTTAGGGGTGGGAGGCTACACCTTC.

The chain recombines TRBV5-1 with TRBJ1-4; D not certain. Germline CDR1 and CDR2: SGHRS and YFSETQ. V gave up 0 bases and J gave up 5 bases, with 14 bases separating them. This CDR3 spans 16 amino acids. The CDR3 loop is CASSLEFGGENEKLFF. CDR3 bases: TGCGCCAGCAGCTTGGAGTTTGGCGGTGAGAATGAAAAACTGTTTTTT.

The V and J genes are TRBV28 and TRBJ1-5; D is unclear. This CDR3 region has 13 residues. CDR1 and CDR2 (germline): MDHEN, SYDVKM. The V end lost 3 bases, the J end lost 7 bases, and 10 bases lay between the germline ends. For the CDR3, the DNA is TGTGCCAGCAGTTTGTCGGGTTCCCAGCCCCAGCATTTT. Translating gives CASSLSGSQPQHF. Supplemented by reference TRBV28 and TRBJ1-5, the full variable domain reads DVKVTQSSRYLVKRTGEKVFLECVQDMDHENMFWYRQDPGLGLRLIYFSYDVKMKEKGDIPEGYSVSREKKERFSLILESASTNQTSMYLCASSLSGSQPQHFGDGTRLSIL.

The chain has TRBV6-4 and TRBJ2-3; TRBD2 matches at 8 bases. The CDR3 runs 15 residues. Trimming at V came to 2 bases and at J to 0 bases, leaving 1 base not matched to a gene. CDR1 is MRHNA and CDR2 is SNTAGT in the germline V gene. CDR3 loop: CASSDVAGSTDTQYF. The CDR3 DNA reads as TGTGCCAGCAGTGACGTAGCGGGGAGCACAGATACGCAGTATTTT.

This clonotype was counted only a few times. The chain is built from TRBV19 and TRBJ1-1; no clear D gene. Germline CDR1 is LNHDA and CDR2 is SQIVND (reference sequence). Deletions cut 3 bases from V and 2 bases from J, with 7 bases between. The CDR3 is made up of 13 amino acids. The CDR3 bases are TGTGCCAGTAGTATTTGGGGAAACACTGAAGCTTTCTTT. Amino acids: CASSIWGNTEAFF.

DNA of the CDR3: TGTGCCATCAGTTCGCCCGGGACGCACGAGCAGTACGTC. It translates to CAISSPGTHEQYV. This chain links TRBV10-3 with TRBJ2-7, with D perhaps TRBD1 or TRBD2 (5 bases each). V lost 5 bases to trimming and J lost 5 bases, with 13 bases between them. This CDR3 region has 13 residues. The V gene's germline CDR1 is ENHRY and CDR2 SYGVKD.

The chain links TRBV6-2 or TRBV6-3 to TRBJ2-1; D gene unclear. V was trimmed by 6 bases and J by 6 bases, leaving 15 bases between them. CDR1 is MNHEY and CDR2 is SVGEGT in the germline V gene. This CDR3 comprises 14 residues. The CDR3 sequence is CASSRMGSGNEQFF. The CDR3 DNA reads as TGTGCCAGCAGCCGAATGGGCTCGGGCAATGAGCAGTTCTTC.

Points on this clonotype: One base away lies a much larger clone, so this may be a sequencing read error. The rearrangement links TRBV4-3 to TRBJ1-1; D is perhaps TRBD1 (5 bases). There are 16 residues in the CDR3. V was shortened by 6 bases and J by 1 base, with 18 bases between the two germline ends. Germline-derived CDR1 and CDR2 are LGHNA and YSLEER. CDR3 nucleotides: TGCGCCAGCAGGGAGGGGAGGGGAGGGCGGAACACTGAAGCTTTCTTT. Residues: CASREGRGGRNTEAFF.

Only a few counts were recorded for this clonotype. This chain links TRBV4-1 with TRBJ2-1; D is ambiguous. V lost 0 bases to trimming and J lost 5 bases, with 5 bases between them. Per the germline V gene, CDR1 is MGHRA and CDR2 is YSYEKL. The CDR3 loop spans 13 amino acids. CDR3 coding DNA: TGCGCCAGCAGCCAAGATCGTCACAATGAGCAGTTCTTC. Its translation: CASSQDRHNEQFF.

The chain carries TRBV6-5 and TRBJ2-5; weak D call: TRBD2 (5 bases). V was clipped by 6 bases and J by 4 bases, with 9 bases between them. Germline V gives CDR1 MNHEY, CDR2 SVGAGI. CDR3 length: 12 residues. CDR3 nucleotide sequence: TGTGCCAGCAGAGCGGTGGCAGAGACCCAGTACTTC. This translates into CASRAVAETQYF.

In the case of this clonotype: The germline gene is not matched at one end of the junction; a read error may be the cause. This chain uses TRBV4-3 with TRBJ1-2; 8 bases are a match to TRBD1. Germline V lookup: CDR1 LGHNA, CDR2 YSLEER. The CDR3 totals 16 residues. CDR3 residues: CASSQDRTGRPYGYTF. The CDR3, as DNA: TGCGCCAGCAGCCAAGATCGGACAGGGCGACCATATGGCTACACCTTT.

The rearrangement uses TRBV7-2 and TRBJ1-1; no firm D call. The CDR3 length is 13 residues. CDR1 SGHTA and CDR2 FQGNSA come from the germline V gene. Trimming stripped 2 bases from V and 0 bases from J, with 4 bases between. This CDR3 reads CASSLWVNTEAFF. Written as DNA, the CDR3 is TGTGCCAGCAGCTTATGGGTGAACACTGAAGCTTTCTTT.

The chain has TRBV5-4 and TRBJ2-1; 8 nucleotides agree with TRBD2. V lost 4 bases, J lost 4 bases, and 4 bases stayed unmatched. The CDR3 is made up of 14 amino acids. Germline assignment: CDR1 SGHNT and CDR2 YYREEE (reference sequence). DNA for the CDR3: TGTGCCAGCAGCAAGCGGGGGAGTTACAATGAGCAGTTCTTC. As protein: CASSKRGSYNEQFF.

For this clonotype: With a much larger clone just one base away, this may be a read error. This chain joins TRBV24-1 and TRBJ2-1; unclear D gene. Trimming removed 4 bases from V and 11 bases from J, with 14 bases in between. This CDR3 contains 13 residues. Germline CDR1 and CDR2: KGHDR and SFDVKD. The CDR3 region is CATSESDRWKQFF. The CDR3 DNA reads as TGTGCCACCAGTGAGTCGGACCGGTGGAAGCAGTTCTTC.